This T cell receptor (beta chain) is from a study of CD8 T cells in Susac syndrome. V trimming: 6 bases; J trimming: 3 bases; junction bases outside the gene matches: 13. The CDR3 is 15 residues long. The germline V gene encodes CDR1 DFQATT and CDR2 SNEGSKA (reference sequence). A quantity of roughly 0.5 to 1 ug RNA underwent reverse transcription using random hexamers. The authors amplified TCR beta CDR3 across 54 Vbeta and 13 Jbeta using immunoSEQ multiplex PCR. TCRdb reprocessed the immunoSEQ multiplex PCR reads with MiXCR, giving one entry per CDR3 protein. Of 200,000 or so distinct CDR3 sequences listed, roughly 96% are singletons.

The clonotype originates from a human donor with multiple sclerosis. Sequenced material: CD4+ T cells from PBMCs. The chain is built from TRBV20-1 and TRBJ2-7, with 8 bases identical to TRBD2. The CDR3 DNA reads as TGCAGTGCCACTAGCCCCTTCAGCGGGAGCTACGAGCAGTACTTC. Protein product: CSATSPFSGSYEQYF.